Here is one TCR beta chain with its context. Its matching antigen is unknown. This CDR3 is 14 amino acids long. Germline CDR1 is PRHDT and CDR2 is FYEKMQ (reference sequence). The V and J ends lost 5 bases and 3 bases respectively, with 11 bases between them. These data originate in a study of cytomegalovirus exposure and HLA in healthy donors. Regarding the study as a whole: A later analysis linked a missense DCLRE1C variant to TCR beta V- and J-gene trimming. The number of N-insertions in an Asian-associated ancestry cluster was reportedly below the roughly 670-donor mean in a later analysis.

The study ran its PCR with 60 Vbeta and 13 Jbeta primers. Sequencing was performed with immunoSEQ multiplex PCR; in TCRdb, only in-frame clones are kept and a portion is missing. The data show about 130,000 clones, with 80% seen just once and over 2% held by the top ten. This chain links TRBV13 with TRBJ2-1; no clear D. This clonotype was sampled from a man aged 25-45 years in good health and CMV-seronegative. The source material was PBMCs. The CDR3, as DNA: TGTGCCAGCAGCGGCAGGATTGGCTACAATGAGCAGTTCTTC. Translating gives CASSGRIGYNEQFF.